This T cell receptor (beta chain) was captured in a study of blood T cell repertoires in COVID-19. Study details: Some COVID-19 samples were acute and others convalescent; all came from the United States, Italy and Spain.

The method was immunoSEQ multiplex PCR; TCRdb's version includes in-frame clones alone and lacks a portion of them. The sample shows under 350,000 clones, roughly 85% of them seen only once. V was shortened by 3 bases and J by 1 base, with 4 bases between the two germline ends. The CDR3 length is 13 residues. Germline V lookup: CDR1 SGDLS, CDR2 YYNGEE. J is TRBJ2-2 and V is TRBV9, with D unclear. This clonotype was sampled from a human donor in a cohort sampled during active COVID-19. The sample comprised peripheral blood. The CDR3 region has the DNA TGTGCCAGCAGCGCCCGGAACACCGGGGAGCTGTTTTTT. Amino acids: CASSARNTGELFF.